This T cell receptor beta chain was profiled in a study of blood T cells in healthy people across ages (dated by TCRdb to about 2015). In terms of the full investigation: Template switching captured roughly one uniquely barcoded TCR beta cDNA molecule per two T cells in model experiments. To track age-related changes in TCR beta repertoire diversity, the study relied on deep sequencing normalized with unique cDNA molecular identifiers. Donors were grouped into four age groups: young (average roughly 17 years), middle-aged (39), aged (approximately 67) and long-lived (82). Two additional independent replicas of 1 million unique cDNA reads from the same blood draw were analyzed for two donors (one aged 18 to 30 and one aged 80 or older). The investigation overall reported the following: Because profiling used bulk unsorted PBMCs, naive and antigen-experienced compartments could not be compared conclusively. Total diversity estimates from one million sequenced T cells were considered lower bounds and underestimates. Compared with the aged group, the long-lived group had more naive CD4+ T cells, fewer expanded clones and increased TCR diversity, a pattern suggesting age selection. The percentage of naive T cells measured by flow cytometry correlated strongly with observed TCR beta diversity. Donor CMV infection status was unknown, potentially confounding age-related changes in expanded clonotypes. As age increased, observed TCR beta diversity per million T cells dropped in a roughly linear way, and a significant reduction was already evident by age roughly 40.

Library construction relied on 5' RACE. The listed sequencing device is Illumina HiSeq 2500. A second PCR of roughly 7 to 12 cycles was performed with a sample-barcoded 5' primer and a J-beta primer mix. A unique molecular identifier was introduced onto each TCR beta cDNA molecule by a template-switch 5' adaptor carrying 12 random nucleotides. Each sample yielded at least 3 million CDR3-containing paired-end reads. The Mint cDNA synthesis kit, primed by a TRBC-specific oligonucleotide, was used to synthesize first-strand cDNA from all RNA. Following uracil-DNA glycosylase treatment, a first 18-cycle PCR with universal primers M1SS and BC2_uni_R was performed on all cDNA. On the study's bioinformatics: For normalization, 1 million high-quality reads, each with a distinct molecular identifier, were randomly selected from each sample. Reads with shared molecular identifiers were discarded instead of being binned into consensus sequences. MiTCR, run with a Q25 quality threshold and the strictest error-elimination algorithm, handled CDR3 identification, clonotype clustering and error correction. A nonparametric unseen species model with Euler transformation was used to estimate lower-bound total TCR beta diversity. TCRdb reprocessing: public reads trimmed at Q25 with fastp, clones called with MiXCR, in-frame beta chains kept. Merged by CDR3 protein, the rows form single entries marked with the most common genes and DNA. For this entry, the V and J calls and clone size follow TCRdb and not the study's own pipeline. A total of some 940,000 distinct CDR3 sequences appear in this sample, roughly 28% of them only once. Of the sample, about 10% is held by the ten largest clones.

Systemically healthy Caucasian individuals from Russia, about 38 in total and aged about 6 to 90 years, were included as donors. Around 10 milliliters of peripheral blood were drawn from each donor into EDTA-treated Vacutainer tubes. Ficoll-Paque density-gradient centrifugation was used to isolate PBMCs, with at least 7 million obtained per sample. Total RNA was extracted from PBMCs with Trizol reagent, with at least 5 micrograms obtained per sample. The percentages of naive CD45RAhigh/CD27high T cells were determined by flow cytometry on a PBMC aliquot from every donor. At the junction V is shortened by 3 bases and J by 9 bases; bases outside the gene matches: 4. The germline V gene sets CDR1 to SGHTA and CDR2 to FQGTGA. Measured from the cysteine to the phenylalanine, the CDR3 is 13 residues long. CDR3 DNA only is kept here, 39 bases in frame from base 1. This clonotype was counted ten times or more. Its cognate antigen has yet to be identified. Per-base qualities were not stored, and no clone one base away is much larger.

These same records also appear under a second study, on T cells of mothers and their children. Reported in the second study: The donors were nine systemically healthy Caucasian individuals, made up of three mothers and their six children. cDNA synthesis used all of the extracted RNA, with approximately 1.4 ug of RNA in each 15 ul reaction. In the second PCR, the M1S primer added sample barcodes and 2-4 random nucleotides. Over 9 million TCR beta CDR3 reads were obtained for each mother, and 2.5 million to 3 million reads were obtained for each child. TCR recombination output is similarly shaped by thymic selection in related and unrelated pairs, with a minor effect exerted by inherited differences. Normalized repertoire overlap was always slightly but never significantly higher in related than unrelated mother-child pairs. Persistent microchimeric T cell clones were not detected, at a sensitivity of 95 to 100 clones per million clonotypes. The study used deep NGS to compare TCR beta repertoires of mothers and children, seeking features distinguishing related mother-child pairs from unrelated individuals. On average, the children were approximately 11 +/- 4 years old, while the mothers were about 40 +/- 4 years old. After adapter ligation with NEBNext reagents, the libraries were sequenced on Illumina HiSeq 2000 with 100+100 nt paired-end reads. To avoid cross-contamination, the mother libraries and the child libraries were prepared a month apart and sequenced in separate runs. Between 500,000 and 2,000,000 distinct TCR beta clonotypes were identified per donor. Naive TCR beta clonotypes were estimated from low-frequency clonotypes matched to each donor's FACS-determined naive share, without sorting.

This TCR was recovered from a woman in her forties in good health. Rearrangement joined TRBV7-3 to TRBJ2-1; TRBD2 agrees with 8 junctional bases. Sequencing input: blood. The nucleotide sequence is TGTGCCAGCAGCTTGGGGCTAGCGGGTGAGCAGTTCTTC. The translation is CASSLGLAGEQFF.